Listed here are 9 T cell receptor beta chains from one sample, sequenced in a study of blood T cell repertoires in COVID-19. The data were produced by immunoSEQ multiplex PCR, yet TCRdb's version contains in-frame clones alone and is incomplete. The table shows some 110,000 clones, with roughly 84% occurring only once. Input material: PBMCs or T cells enriched from blood (not recorded which). The receptors here all came from a woman aged 25 to 39 who had recovered from COVID-19.

V usage is TRBV20-1 and J usage is TRBJ1-4, with 7 bases lining up with TRBD1. Trimming removed 5 bases from V and 0 bases from J; junction bases left unmatched: 6. Germline V gene data show CDR1 as DFQATT and CDR2 as SNEGSKA (reference sequence). There are 15 residues in the CDR3. CDR3: CSACEQGPTNEKLFF. CDR3 bases: TGCAGTGCTTGTGAACAGGGGCCAACTAATGAAAAACTGTTTTTT.

The chain uses TRBV2 and TRBJ2-3; tentatively, D is TRBD1 (5 bases). Trimming stripped 5 bases from V and 4 bases from J, with 10 bases between. The CDR3 runs 13 residues. Germline CDR1 is SNHLY and CDR2 is FYNNEI. The CDR3 protein is CASSWQGPDTQYF. The CDR3 coding sequence is TGTGCCAGCAGTTGGCAGGGTCCAGATACGCAGTATTTT. The variable domain in full, completed from reference TRBV2 and TRBJ2-3, reads EPEVTQTPSHQVTQMGQEVILRCVPISNHLYFYWYRQILGQKVEFLVSFYNNEISEKSEIFDDQFSVERPDGSNFTLKIRSTKLEDSAMYFCASSWQGPDTQYFGPGTRLTVL.

V usage is TRBV2 and J usage is TRBJ2-1, with 10 bases identical to TRBD2. CDR3 length: 14 residues. The V gene's germline CDR1 is SNHLY and CDR2 FYNNEI. J gave up 10 bases and V 8 bases, and 11 bases lay outside the gene matches. CDR3 region: CASGGLAILGEQFF. CDR3 nucleotide sequence: TGTGCCAGCGGGGGACTAGCGATCTTGGGCGAGCAGTTCTTC. The complete variable domain, with remaining parts taken from reference TRBV2 and TRBJ2-1, reads EPEVTQTPSHQVTQMGQEVILRCVPISNHLYFYWYRQILGQKVEFLVSFYNNEISEKSEIFDDQFSVERPDGSNFTLKIRSTKLEDSAMYFCASGGLAILGEQFFGPGTRLTVL.

This chain connects TRBV24-1 to TRBJ2-3; a possible D gene is TRBD2 (7 bases). The germline CDR1 and CDR2 sequences are KGHDR and SFDVKD. CDR3 length: 17 residues. V lost 1 base, J lost 3 bases, and 16 bases lay in between. The CDR3 DNA follows: TGTGCCACCAGTGATTTAGGGGGGGTGAATGGTACAGATACGCAGTATTTT. Encoded protein: CATSDLGGVNGTDTQYF.

J is TRBJ2-5 and V is TRBV5-4; D is ambiguous. Trimming stripped 2 bases from V and 0 bases from J, with 8 bases between. The CDR3 is made up of 14 amino acids. Germline V gives CDR1 SGHNT, CDR2 YYREEE (reference sequence). The CDR3 DNA is TGTGCCAGCAGCTTCTATATGGACCAAGAGACCCAGTACTTC. This sequence encodes CASSFYMDQETQYF.

The V and J genes are TRBV6-2 or TRBV6-3 and TRBJ2-2; 8 bases match TRBD1. The CDR3 spans 16 residues. The junction had 7 bases not matched to a gene; V was cut back by 2 bases and J by 5 bases. Per the germline V gene, CDR1 is MNHEY and CDR2 is SVGEGT. The CDR3 reads CASSYREQGVTGELFF. CDR3 DNA: TGTGCCAGCAGTTACAGGGAACAGGGGGTGACCGGGGAGCTGTTTTTT.

The rearrangement links TRBV27 to TRBJ1-6; D not certain. CDR1 is MNHEY, CDR2 SMNVEV, per germline (reference sequence). The V end lost 7 bases, the J end lost 5 bases, and 15 bases lay between the germline ends. The CDR3 extends over 15 amino acids. The CDR3 DNA follows: TGTGCCAGCAAGGGAGGGAGGGTACATAATTCACCCCTCCACTTT. It encodes CASKGGRVHNSPLHF.

The chain links TRBV3-1 (or the pseudogene TRBV3-2) to TRBJ2-5; no reliable D call. The CDR3 contains 15 residues. Deletions cut 1 base from V and 2 bases from J, with 11 bases between. The germline V gene encodes CDR1 LGHDT and CDR2 YNNKEL (reference sequence). The CDR3 loop is CASSQVSRYQETQYF. CDR3 nucleotide sequence: TGTGCCAGCAGCCAAGTCTCCAGATATCAAGAGACCCAGTACTTC.

This clone was recorded once. V gene TRBV5-6 combines with J gene TRBJ1-1; TRBD1 matches 11 bases. The CDR3 runs to 14 residues. Losses at the gene ends were 4 bases for V and 10 bases for J; bases not matched to a gene: 9. Per germline, CDR1 SGHDT and CDR2 YYEEEE. DNA for the CDR3: TGTGCCAGCAGCGGGCGGACAGGGGGCAGCGTAGCTTTCTTT. Amino acids: CASSGRTGGSVAFF.